A single sample is the source of the 19 T cell receptor beta chains below, sequenced in a study of T cells in Graves' hyperthyroidism and ophthalmopathy. TCR beta CDR3 regions were amplified from RNA. HTBI primers were used for first-round RT-PCR of the TCR CDR3. TCRdb re-derived calls from the multiplex PCR reads in MiXCR, one entry per CDR3 protein. The sample lists some 270,000 distinct CDR3 sequences, around 25% occurring once. Source material: blood. Receptors were obtained from a woman aged 35 to 49 with Graves' ophthalmopathy.

This clonotype occurred many times. Here the CDR3 DNA reads TGTGCCAGCAGCTCAGGACTAGCGGGGGCCTACGAGCAGTACTTC. Its translation is CASSSGLAGAYEQYF. This sequence joins TRBV13 and TRBJ2-7, with 13 positions matching TRBD2. This CDR3 spans 15 amino acids. The germline V gene has CDR1 PRHDT and CDR2 FYEKMQ (reference sequence). Trimming took 4 bases from V and 2 from J; bases not matched to a gene: 2.

At least ten counts were recorded for this clonotype. The rearrangement uses TRBV18 and TRBJ2-5; TRBD1 matches at 7 bases. The germline V gene encodes CDR1 KGHSH and CDR2 LQKENI. The ends lost 5 bases at V and 5 bases at J; junction bases unmatched: 2. This CDR3 is 12 amino acids long. CDR3 in DNA: TGTGCCAGCTCAAGGGACAGCGAGACCCAGTACTTC. Amino acid sequence: CASSRDSETQYF.

There are many counts of this clonotype. The chain has TRBV11-2 and TRBJ2-2; D is uncertain. V gave up 3 bases and J gave up 6 bases, with 11 bases separating them. Germline V CDR1 and CDR2: SGHAT, FQNNGV. The CDR3 sequence is 14 residues long. The CDR3 spells CASSFDPRSGELFF. CDR3 bases: TGTGCCAGCAGCTTTGACCCGCGGTCCGGGGAGCTGTTTTTT.

Many counts were recorded for this clonotype. This chain links TRBV11-3 with TRBJ1-2, with TRBD1 identical over 7 bases. Germline V gene lookup returns CDR1 SGHNT and CDR2 YENEEA. The V segment lost 0 bases and the J segment 8 bases; nucleotides outside the gene matches: 3. The CDR3 is 13 residues long. Written as DNA, the CDR3 is TGTGCCAGCAGCTTAGAAGGGGGCATAGGCTACACCTTC. It specifies CASSLEGGIGYTF.

This clonotype was recorded many times. The V call is TRBV30, the J call TRBJ2-2, with D perhaps matching TRBD1 or TRBD2 (6 bases each). Germline CDR1 GTSNPN, CDR2 SVGIG (reference sequence). CDR3 length: 14 residues. Trimming took off 5 bases at V and 5 bases at J, with 15 bases between the two ends. This chain's CDR3 is CAWSGGPLTGELFF. In nucleotides, the CDR3 is TGTGCCTGGTCTGGGGGGCCCTTGACCGGGGAGCTGTTTTTT. Full variable domain (missing parts from reference TRBV30 and TRBJ2-2): SQTIHQWPATLVQPVGSPLSLECTVEGTSNPNLYWYRQAAGRGLQLLFYSVGIGQISSEVPQNLSASRPQDRQFILSSKKLLLSDSGFYLCAWSGGPLTGELFFGEGSRLTVL.

The V call is TRBV5-1, the J call TRBJ1-4; 9 nucleotides agree with TRBD1. V lost 4 bases and J lost 11; bases outside the gene matches: 12. The CDR3 has 15 residues. Germline CDR1 is SGHRS and CDR2 is YFSETQ. The CDR3 nucleotides read TGCGCCAGCAGCGGACAGACAGGGGGGTCTAAGAAACTGTTTTTT. Its protein is CASSGQTGGSKKLFF.

This sequence joins TRBV20-1 and TRBJ2-5; D is uncertain. CDR1 DFQATT and CDR2 SNEGSKA come from the germline V gene (reference sequence). V lost 1 base and J 4 bases, leaving 13 bases between the germline ends. This CDR3 comprises 14 residues. The CDR3, as DNA: TGCAGTGCTAGAGTCGGCAGTCAGGTAGAGACCCAGTACTTC. The encoded protein is CSARVGSQVETQYF.

This clonotype was observed at least ten times. The chain combines TRBV29-1 with TRBJ2-7; D tentatively fits TRBD1 or TRBD2 (5 bases each). Trimming pared 3 bases from V and 4 bases from J, leaving 16 bases between. Per the germline V gene, CDR1 is SQVTM and CDR2 is ANQGSEA. The CDR3 length is 14 residues. CDR3 loop: CSVEGRGEAYEQYF. The CDR3, as DNA: TGCAGCGTTGAGGGTCGAGGGGAAGCTTACGAGCAGTACTTC.

This chain links TRBV24-1 with TRBJ1-1, with D maybe TRBD1 (6 bases). The CDR3 consists of 13 residues. The V end was cut by 8 bases, the J end by 4 bases, with 13 bases between. CDR1 KGHDR and CDR2 SFDVKD come from the germline V gene. In DNA, the CDR3 is TGTGCCACCATGGGACACCTCGGCACTGAAGCTTTCTTT. The encoded protein is CATMGHLGTEAFF.

The CDR3 DNA is TGTGCCAGCAGTGAAGCAGGGACAGGCAATCAGCCCCAGCATTTT. Amino acid sequence: CASSEAGTGNQPQHF. J is TRBJ1-5 and V is TRBV6-1, with 7 bases lining up with TRBD1. The V segment lost 0 bases and the J segment 2 bases; nucleotides outside the gene matches: 1. This CDR3 spans 15 amino acids. CDR1 and CDR2 (germline): MNHNS, SASEGT.

The genes are TRBV6-1 and TRBJ2-7, with 8 bases that match TRBD1. V was clipped by 6 bases and J by 5 bases; unmatched bases: 6. The CDR3 sequence is 13 residues long. Germline V gene data show CDR1 as MNHNS and CDR2 as SASEGT. The CDR3 nucleotides read TGTGCCAGCAGGGACTGGACAGGGAACGAGCAGTACTTC. This gives the protein CASRDWTGNEQYF.

This clonotype was recorded at least ten times. V and J are TRBV11-2 and TRBJ2-7; D possibly corresponds to TRBD2 (6 bases). Germline CDR1 reads SGHAT; CDR2 reads FQNNGV. V lost 5 bases and J lost 7, with 15 bases in between. CDR3 length equals 13 residues. The CDR3 region is CASSGGLGLEQYF. The CDR3 DNA follows: TGTGCCAGCAGCGGGGGACTGGGCCTGGAGCAGTACTTC.

The V gene is TRBV28, the J gene TRBJ2-5; 7 nucleotides align to TRBD1. This CDR3 region has 14 residues. V lost 4 bases and J lost 5; bases outside the gene matches: 7. Germline assignment: CDR1 MDHEN and CDR2 SYDVKM. CDR3: CASSSHRGTETQYF. CDR3 DNA sequence: TGTGCCAGCAGTTCGCACAGGGGAACTGAGACCCAGTACTTC.

This clonotype was seen at least ten times. The chain links TRBV19 to TRBJ1-5, with TRBD1 identical over 8 bases. Germline loops: CDR1 LNHDA, CDR2 SQIVND (reference sequence). J gave up 5 bases and V 5 bases, and 8 bases lay outside the gene matches. The CDR3 is made up of 15 amino acids. CDR3 DNA: TGTGCCAGTAGTCCGTGGACAGGGAAGGATCAGCCCCAGCATTTT. This codes for CASSPWTGKDQPQHF.

This clonotype was counted at least ten times. V and J are TRBV4-1 and TRBJ2-7, with no clear D. This CDR3 is 13 amino acids long. The germline V gene has CDR1 MGHRA and CDR2 YSYEKL. V was shortened by 0 bases and J by 2 bases, with 5 bases between the two germline ends. This CDR3 reads CASSQEDTYEQYF. CDR3 in DNA: TGCGCCAGCAGCCAAGAGGATACCTACGAGCAGTACTTC.

There are many counts of this clonotype. This chain uses TRBV27 with TRBJ2-2; D gene unclear. Germline V gives CDR1 MNHEY, CDR2 SMNVEV (reference sequence). The CDR3 is 15 amino acids. The V end lost 1 base, the J end lost 5 bases, and 11 bases lay between the germline ends. The CDR3 sequence: CASSLFLKGTGELFF. The CDR3 nucleotides are TGTGCCAGCAGTTTATTCTTAAAAGGGACCGGGGAGCTGTTTTTT.

The rearrangement links TRBV18 to TRBJ1-2; D is unresolved. The germline V gene has CDR1 KGHSH and CDR2 LQKENI. Trimming cost V 2 bases and J 13 bases, with 17 bases left between them. The CDR3 totals 13 residues. The CDR3 reads CASSPIKGREGTF. The DNA of the CDR3 is TGTGCCAGCTCACCAATAAAAGGACGTGAAGGCACCTTC.

The table lists this clonotype with many counts. The chain employs TRBV2 and TRBJ2-2; 10 bases align to TRBD2. There are 19 residues in the CDR3. The V segment lost 4 bases and the J segment 3 bases; nucleotides outside the gene matches: 14. The germline V gene has CDR1 SNHLY and CDR2 FYNNEI. CDR3 DNA: TGTGCCAGCAGTGCGATAATAACTAGCGGGGCCCTGGACACCGGGGAGCTGTTTTTT. Protein sequence: CASSAIITSGALDTGELFF.

About this clonotype itself: The junction departs from the called germline gene at one end, perhaps through a read error. The DNA of the CDR3 is TGTGCTAGCAGCTTCGCCGGGGAAGAGACCCAGTACTTC. This gives the protein CASSFAGEETQYF. J is TRBJ2-5 and V is TRBV7-7; the D gene is possibly TRBD2 (5 bases). CDR1 and CDR2 from the germline V gene are SSHAT and FNYEAQ (reference sequence). The CDR3 covers 13 residues. Full variable domain (remainder filled in from reference TRBV7-7 and TRBJ2-5): GAGVSQSPRYKVTKRGQDVTLRCDPISSHATLYWYQQALGQGPEFLTYFNYEAQPDKSGLPSDRFSAERPEGSISTLTIQRTEQRDSAMYRCASSFAGEETQYFGPGTRLLVL.